This T cell receptor (beta chain) was recorded in a study of beta chain features in type 1 diabetes. General study results and limits: Fewer junction insertions and more nucleotide deletions appeared in type 1 diabetes patients. With patients and controls alike, PCR might favor shorter templates to an equal degree. Shortening of TCRB CDR3s, moderate but significant, appeared in all four CD4+ subsets of Type 1 diabetes patients.

Every donor provided one heparinised blood draw, which averaged approximately 100 mL. The sequenced template was cDNA made from the entire isolated RNA. Libraries were prepared by immunoSEQ multiplex PCR; TCRdb keeps only in-frame clonotypes and omits some of them. This table holds around 710,000 clones, 9.5% to 15% found once. This clone was seen a handful of times. The target antigen is unknown. This CDR3 spans 15 amino acids. Trimming stripped 0 bases from V and 5 bases from J, with 14 bases between. The germline V gene encodes CDR1 SGDLS and CDR2 YYNGEE. This clonotype was obtained from a man aged 25-40 years with type 1 diabetes. Sequenced input: naive CD4+ T cells from blood. The chain has TRBV9 and TRBJ2-5, with D possibly matching TRBD1 (5 bases). The CDR3 here is CASSVGTLLGETQYF. The CDR3 region has the DNA TGTGCCAGCAGCGTAGGGACACTCTTAGGGGAGACCCAGTACTTC. Supplemented by reference TRBV9 and TRBJ2-5, the full variable domain reads DSGVTQTPKHLITATGQRVTLRCSPRSGDLSVYWYQQSLDQGLQFLIQYYNGEERAKGNILERFSAQQFPDLHSELNLSSLELGDSALYFCASSVGTLLGETQYFGPGTRLLVL.